This T cell receptor beta chain was recovered during a study of blood T cell repertoires in COVID-19. CDR3 length: 11 residues. Germline V gene data show CDR1 as MNHEY and CDR2 as SMNVEV (reference sequence). V lost 7 bases, J lost 6 bases, and 8 bases lay in between. Method: immunoSEQ multiplex PCR; TCRdb's copy keeps in-frame clones and lacks some. Here the sample spans 87,000 or so clones, about nine tenths being singletons. Sequencing used peripheral blood. The V and J genes are TRBV27 and TRBJ2-3; D uncertain. The clonotype was recovered from a woman in her forties or fifties with active or convalescent COVID-19. Here the CDR3 DNA reads TGTGCCAGCACTTCCTCGGATACGCAGTATTTT. Translation gives CASTSSDTQYF.